Detailed here is one TCR beta chain. It lacks a known antigen. The sample belongs to a study of cytomegalovirus exposure and HLA in healthy donors (dated by TCRdb to 2015 to 2018). Regarding the complete study: According to an earlier analysis of 587 of the donors, 150 million to 200 million T cells yielded approximately 120 million unique TCR beta sequences and 250 to 350 Gb of sequence data. An early release that covered about 640 HLA-typed donors contained approximately 300 gigabases of sequencing data and 85 million to 100 million unique TCR sequences. Of the 350 to 450 genotyped donors, less than 85% were placed in the genetic ancestry cluster associated with self-reported Caucasian donors. The aim of the study was to test whether cataloging public T cell receptors could identify signatures of past pathogen exposure. The study used immunosequencing to profile the T cell repertoires of some 600 subjects and linked those repertoires to cytomegalovirus serostatus. A separate validation cohort of more than 100 different subjects was used in addition to the approximately 640-subject first cohort. High-throughput TCR immunosequencing, statistical association of individual TCRs with disease status, and machine learning were combined to predict cytomegalovirus infection status. In a later analysis, previously published TCR beta repertoires from 550 to 700 donors were re-analyzed and high-resolution HLA genotyping was added so that TCR occurrence patterns could be studied. Rather than using new phenotypic data, the later analysis identified candidate immune exposures from TCR beta sequences and from how often those sequences occurred across donors. An earlier analysis of some 500 of the donors applied high-throughput TCR beta sequencing to assess whether each TCR beta V gene segment acted as functional or pseudogenic. Donor age, sex, ethnicity and CMV serostatus were collected together with the repertoire data. A later genetic analysis used genome-wide SNP genotypes for about 65% of the 666 donors, treating that subset as a discovery cohort. Every repertoire in the discovery cohort had been generated on one and the same sequencing platform. HLA typing included class I and class II loci at four-digit resolution. Typing coverage differed by locus: A, B, C, DRB1 and DQB1 were typed in about 620-640 donors, DQA1 in 522, DPA1 in 600 to 610, and DPB1 in 450 to 490. Because of strong linkage in the cohort, roughly five DR-DQ haplotypes were treated as single units for association and clustering. Across about 370 genotyped donors of the cohort, an average of about 250,000 unique TCR beta nucleotide sequences per donor were sequenced, and about a sixth of those sequences were non-productive. Summary of the overall study and its limitations: In a later analysis, several top co-occurrence clusters were reported to appear linked to parvovirus B19, influenza, CMV and Epstein-Barr virus. Immune exposure information for the cohort was limited to CMV serostatus. According to the authors, the approach could potentially be generalized to other disease states and immunological phenotypes. In a later analysis, the rate of TCR association differed among HLA loci, with DRB1 alleles having the most associated TCRs and HLA-C alleles having the fewest. In an earlier analysis of a few hundred of the donors, most TCR beta V segments were observed in productive rearrangements about 87% or about 30% of the time, broadly matching IMGT annotations. Roughly uniform sequencing depth across donors was assumed in presence/absence analyses, although this assumption may not hold. Specific HLA alleles were associated with around 18,000 TCR beta sequences at a false discovery rate of 0.05 in a later analysis. Because HLA typing was unavailable for some donors at each locus, only the typed subset was used in association tests. Some IMGT-functional V segments, including TRBV6-2 and TRBV6-3, could not be told apart with the 87-base-pair reads, so those segments were excluded. A further reported finding was that TCR beta sequences accurately predicted the HLA-A and HLA-B alleles for most subjects in the first cohort. Because counts were too low, roughly 16 rarely observed V segments, including chromosome 9 orphons, were left out of the earlier analysis of some 640 of the donors. In a later genetic analysis, a missense DCLRE1C variant was associated with V-gene and J-gene trimming of TCR beta chains, and the association was replicated in an independent cohort. Linkage disequilibrium might explain the correlated functional status among segregating V segments, but an unknown experimental factor could not be ruled out. This cohort had only TCR beta chains sequenced, and the lack of alpha or paired-chain data limited which features could be detected. Most TCR sequences were observed very rarely across donors, whereas some public TCRs were present in many individuals. The classifier was reported to diagnose cytomegalovirus status with high specificity and sensitivity in both the original and validation cohorts. In a later analysis, HLA-associated TCR beta chains were found to be more clonally expanded and to have lower generation probabilities than equally common non-associated chains. Strong co-occurrence of HLA alleles, especially DR and DQ, made assigning TCR associations to individual alleles difficult. In vitro tests confirmed that a few of the cytomegalovirus-associated TCR beta chains recognize cytomegalovirus antigens. According to a later genetic analysis, donors in an Asian-associated ancestry cluster had fewer N-insertions in productive TCRs than the roughly 670-donor mean. The study gave a list of around 170 TCR beta chains associated with cytomegalovirus. A later analysis found that most CMV-associated TCR beta chains appeared HLA-restricted, with HLA associations seemingly driven largely by CMV exposure. A cluster of highly shared sequence variants was judged likely to be a technical artifact of the sequencing pipeline.

The cohort consisted of 666 healthy bone marrow donors. At the time of sampling, all cohort members were nominally healthy, though unrecorded immune exposures were likely present. The donor tested CMV seronegative and was one of the 352 seronegative cohort members. Every donor gave a peripheral blood sample, and the peripheral blood mononuclear cells from that sample were used for TCR beta sequencing. The Qiagen DNeasy Blood Extraction Kit was used to extract genomic DNA from the blood cell samples. Libraries were made using the immunoSEQ multiplex PCR assay. For the multiplex PCR, a mixture combining 60 forward primers for TCR Vbeta segments and 13 reverse primers for TCR Jbeta segments was used. A multiplex PCR assay on genomic DNA amplified the CDR3 region of rearranged TCR beta genes. On the Illumina HiSeq System, the amplified TCR beta libraries were sequenced as 87-base-pair reads. The study's processing was this. Across the roughly 700 repertoires, a later analysis counted roughly 84 million unique TCR beta chains, some 11 million of which were shared by at least two donors. Raw reads were error-corrected and collapsed into unique sequences with a nearest-neighbor algorithm that merged closely related sequences to remove PCR and sequencing errors. To assign V, D and J gene segments, CDR3 sequences were aligned to IMGT reference sequences. For a sequence to be retained, at least a six-nucleotide match to both a V gene segment and a J gene segment was required. A rearrangement was called productive if the CDR3 had no stop codons and remained in frame with V and J, and every other rearrangement was called non-productive. Following IMGT convention, CDR3 was defined as the stretch from the second conserved V-encoded cysteine up to the conserved J-encoded phenylalanine. Sequences without an unambiguous match to a single V gene segment were excluded from the earlier analysis of 587 of the donors. An earlier analysis of 500 to 600 of the donors classified V segments as functional when productive rearrangements were above 56.7% and as segregating when the standard deviation between donors was above 5%. To diagnose cytomegalovirus status from the catalog of TCR beta chain sequences, a statistical classification framework was built. V and J gene assignment, in a later analysis, came from comparing TCR nucleotide sequences with IMGT/GENE-DB human TR gene sequences. Using the TCRdist pipeline, a later analysis assigned CDR3 sequences along with most-parsimonious VDJ recombination scenarios. In a later analysis, each TCR beta chain was defined by its CDR3 amino acid sequence together with its V-gene family, and reads lacking a unique V-gene family were excluded. A later analysis removed roughly 590 highly shared, low-generation-probability nucleotide sequences to deal with suspected cross-contamination and a sequencing artifact. For each public chain, a later analysis derived a clonal expansion index from normalized ranks of inferred template counts within each repertoire. A later analysis computed generation probabilities with a VDJ recombination model fitted to out-of-frame rearrangements, and checked the results against IGoR. A later analysis scored TCR-TCR, TCR-HLA and TCR-CMV co-occurrence with hypergeometric tests, applying a repertoire-size bias correction to TCR pairs. To estimate false discovery rates, a later analysis permuted the HLA or CMV assignments 20 times. In a later analysis, co-occurring TCRs were grouped with DBSCAN, and TCRdist sequence similarity was added when clustering was performed within HLA-allele-positive subsets. Repertoires with fewer than 30,000 or more than 120,000 public chains were left out of co-occurrence clustering, as were five repertoires with anomalous nucleotide sharing. Here the immuneACCESS table is served through TCRdb, limited to in-frame sequences with V and J called. Missing clones are a known gap in these copies; in checked studies unresolved V genes cover under half, and the rest lacks a known reason. The D gene and trimming were derived from the DNA, and the V and J assignments and clone size from that table. This sample's records show approximately 130,000 clones. The ten largest clones take up roughly 2% of the sample.

CDR1 SNHLY and CDR2 FYNNEI are derived from the germline V gene. The CDR3 sequence holds 16 residues, the cysteine and phenylalanine included. Of all the DNA, just the CDR3 is kept, 48 bases in frame from base 1. Germline trimming: 0 bases from V, 4 bases from J; junction bases outside gene matches: 7. The chain employs TRBV2 and TRBJ2-7, with 9 central nucleotides matching TRBD2. The sample consisted of PBMCs. The TCR originated in a woman aged 60-70 years in good health and CMV-seronegative. The nucleotides read TGTGCCAGCAGTGAAGCGCTTCCAGCGGGGGGATACGAGCAGTACTTC. It is translated as CASSEALPAGGYEQYF.